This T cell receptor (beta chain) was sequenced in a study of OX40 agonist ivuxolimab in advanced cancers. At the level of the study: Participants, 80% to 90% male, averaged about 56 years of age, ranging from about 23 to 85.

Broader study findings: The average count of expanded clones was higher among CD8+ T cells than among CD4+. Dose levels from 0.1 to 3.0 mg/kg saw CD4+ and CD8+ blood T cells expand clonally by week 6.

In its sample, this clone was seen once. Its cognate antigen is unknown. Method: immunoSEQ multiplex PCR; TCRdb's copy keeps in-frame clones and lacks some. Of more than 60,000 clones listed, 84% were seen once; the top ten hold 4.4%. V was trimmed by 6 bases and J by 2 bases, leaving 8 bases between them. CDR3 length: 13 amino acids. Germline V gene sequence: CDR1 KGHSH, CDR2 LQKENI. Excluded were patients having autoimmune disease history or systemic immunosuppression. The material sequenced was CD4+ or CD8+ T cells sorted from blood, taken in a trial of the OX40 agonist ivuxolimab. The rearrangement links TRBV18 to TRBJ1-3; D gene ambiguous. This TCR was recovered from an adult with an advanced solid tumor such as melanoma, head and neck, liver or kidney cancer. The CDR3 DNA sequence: TGTGCCAGCTCCGACACGGCTGGAAACACCATATATTTT. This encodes CASSDTAGNTIYF.